These T cell receptor beta chains were read from a single sample in a study of blood T cell repertoires in COVID-19. This table comes from immunoSEQ multiplex PCR, and its TCRdb copy is limited to in-frame clones, with some not included. This table has over 250,000 clones, approximately 90% appearing once. Material for sequencing was PBMCs or T cells enriched from blood (not recorded which). The source of these receptors is a man aged 40-50 years who had recovered from COVID-19. Both conserved end residues are part of each CDR3. The D gene is left open where the match is weak.

v_call: TRBV11-3
j_call: TRBJ1-3
d_call: .
cdr3_aa: CASSLAALGNTIYF
cdr3_nt: TGTGCCAGCAGCTTAGCAGCGCTTGGAAACACCATATATTTT

v_call: TRBV7-9
j_call: TRBJ1-2
d_call: TRBD1
cdr3_aa: CASSLVGQGPRLYGYTF
cdr3_nt: TGTGCCAGCAGCTTAGTCGGACAGGGGCCGCGGTTGTATGGCTACACCTTC

v_call: TRBV18
j_call: TRBJ1-1
d_call: TRBD1
cdr3_aa: CASSPRDREGTEAFF
cdr3_nt: TGTGCCAGCTCACCCCGGGACAGGGAAGGCACTGAAGCTTTCTTT

v_call: TRBV6-5
j_call: TRBJ1-2
d_call: .
cdr3_aa: CASTSGQHNYGYTF
cdr3_nt: TGTGCCAGCACCTCAGGACAACATAACTATGGCTACACCTTC

v_call: TRBV5-1
j_call: TRBJ2-5
d_call: TRBD1
cdr3_aa: CASSLGGQHQETQYF
cdr3_nt: TGCGCCAGCAGCTTGGGGGGACAGCACCAAGAGACCCAGTACTTC

v_call: TRBV4-3
j_call: TRBJ2-2
d_call: TRBD1
cdr3_aa: CASSPGTGKNTGELFF
cdr3_nt: TGCGCCAGCAGCCCGGGGACAGGGAAGAACACCGGGGAGCTGTTTTTT

v_call: TRBV2
j_call: TRBJ2-3
d_call: TRBD2
cdr3_aa: CASSEGAGGSTDTQYF
cdr3_nt: TGTGCCAGCAGTGAAGGGGCGGGGGGTAGCACAGATACGCAGTATTTT

v_call: TRBV5-4
j_call: TRBJ2-7
d_call: .
cdr3_aa: CASSFGGARSGEQYF
cdr3_nt: TGTGCCAGCAGCTTTGGTGGGGCTAGATCGGGCGAGCAGTACTTC

v_call: TRBV4-1
j_call: TRBJ2-7
d_call: .
cdr3_aa: CASSPSDRTSYEQYF
cdr3_nt: TGCGCCAGCAGCCCTTCCGACAGGACGTCCTACGAGCAGTACTTC

v_call: TRBV3-1/TRBV3-2
j_call: TRBJ2-3
d_call: TRBD2
cdr3_aa: CASSQVAGGTSNTDTQYF
cdr3_nt: TGTGCCAGCAGCCAAGTAGCGGGGGGGACATCCAACACAGATACGCAGTATTTT

v_call: TRBV7-9
j_call: TRBJ1-1
d_call: .
cdr3_aa: CASRPQGTSEAFF
cdr3_nt: TGTGCCAGCAGGCCCCAGGGGACGTCTGAAGCTTTCTTT

v_call: TRBV12-5
j_call: TRBJ1-1
d_call: .
cdr3_aa: CASGLTVPLGEAFF
cdr3_nt: TGTGCTAGTGGTTTGACAGTTCCCTTGGGTGAAGCTTTCTTT

v_call: TRBV27
j_call: TRBJ2-5
d_call: .
cdr3_aa: CASSNRQSAQETQYF
cdr3_nt: TGTGCCAGCAGTAATAGACAGTCCGCCCAAGAGACCCAGTACTTC

v_call: TRBV13
j_call: TRBJ1-6
d_call: TRBD1
cdr3_aa: CASSLGRGRLDNSPLHF
cdr3_nt: TGTGCCAGCAGCTTAGGCAGGGGGCGTTTAGATAATTCACCCCTCCACTTT